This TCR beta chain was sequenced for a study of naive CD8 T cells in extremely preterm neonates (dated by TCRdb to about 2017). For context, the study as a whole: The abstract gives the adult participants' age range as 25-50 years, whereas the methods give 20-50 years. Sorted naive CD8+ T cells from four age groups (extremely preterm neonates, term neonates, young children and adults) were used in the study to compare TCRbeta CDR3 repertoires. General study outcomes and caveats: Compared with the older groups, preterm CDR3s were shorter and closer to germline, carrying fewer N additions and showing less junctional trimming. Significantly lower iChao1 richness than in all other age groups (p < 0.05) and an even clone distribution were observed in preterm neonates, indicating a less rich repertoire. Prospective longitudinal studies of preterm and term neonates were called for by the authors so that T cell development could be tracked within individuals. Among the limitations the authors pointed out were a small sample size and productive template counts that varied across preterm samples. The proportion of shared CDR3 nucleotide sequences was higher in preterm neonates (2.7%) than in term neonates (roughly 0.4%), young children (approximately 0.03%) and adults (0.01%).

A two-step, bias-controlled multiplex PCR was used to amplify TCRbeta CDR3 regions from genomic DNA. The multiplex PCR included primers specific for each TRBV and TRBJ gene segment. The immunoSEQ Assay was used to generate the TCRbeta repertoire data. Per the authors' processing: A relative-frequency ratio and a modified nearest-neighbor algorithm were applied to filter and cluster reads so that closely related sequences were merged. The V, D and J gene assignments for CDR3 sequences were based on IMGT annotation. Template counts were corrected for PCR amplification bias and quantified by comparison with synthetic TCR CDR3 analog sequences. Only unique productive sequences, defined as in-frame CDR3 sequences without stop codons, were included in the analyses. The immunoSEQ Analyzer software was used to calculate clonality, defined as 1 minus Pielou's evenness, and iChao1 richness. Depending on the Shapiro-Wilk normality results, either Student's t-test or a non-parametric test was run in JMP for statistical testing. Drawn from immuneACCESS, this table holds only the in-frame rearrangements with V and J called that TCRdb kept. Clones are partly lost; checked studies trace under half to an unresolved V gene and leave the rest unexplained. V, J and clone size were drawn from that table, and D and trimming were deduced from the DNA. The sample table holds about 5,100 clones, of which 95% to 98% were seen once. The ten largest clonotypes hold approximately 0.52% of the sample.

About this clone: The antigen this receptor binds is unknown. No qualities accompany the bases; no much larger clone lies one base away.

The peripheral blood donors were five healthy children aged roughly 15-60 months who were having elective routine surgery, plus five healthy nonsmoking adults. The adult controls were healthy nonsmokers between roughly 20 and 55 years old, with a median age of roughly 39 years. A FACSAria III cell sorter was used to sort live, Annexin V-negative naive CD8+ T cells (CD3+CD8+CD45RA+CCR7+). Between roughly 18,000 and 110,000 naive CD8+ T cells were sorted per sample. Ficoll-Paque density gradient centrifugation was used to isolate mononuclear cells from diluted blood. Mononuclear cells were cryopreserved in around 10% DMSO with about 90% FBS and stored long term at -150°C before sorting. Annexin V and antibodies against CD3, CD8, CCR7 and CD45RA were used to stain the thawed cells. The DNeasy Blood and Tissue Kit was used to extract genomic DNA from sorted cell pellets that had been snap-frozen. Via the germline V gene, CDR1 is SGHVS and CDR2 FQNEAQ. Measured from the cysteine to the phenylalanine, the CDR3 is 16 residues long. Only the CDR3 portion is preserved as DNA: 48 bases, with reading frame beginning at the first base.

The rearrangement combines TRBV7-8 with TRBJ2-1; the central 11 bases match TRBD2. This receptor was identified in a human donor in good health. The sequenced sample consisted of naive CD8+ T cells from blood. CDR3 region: CATRRLAGGSYNEQFF. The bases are TGTGCTACGCGGCGGCTAGCGGGAGGCTCCTACAATGAGCAGTTCTTC. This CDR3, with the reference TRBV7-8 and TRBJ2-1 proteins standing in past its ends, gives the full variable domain GAGVSQSPRYKVAKRGQDVALRCDPISGHVSLFWYQQALGQGPEFLTYFQNEAQLDKSGLPSDRFFAERPEGSVSTLKIQRTQQEDSAVYLCATRRLAGGSYNEQFFGPGTRLTVL.